The source of this T cell receptor beta chain is a study of shared clonotypes between healthy human individuals (dated by TCRdb to 2018 to 2020). Context from the whole study: The cohort included a few men and a couple of women between 18 and 49 years of age. For each donor, CD4 naive and CD4 memory were each given three plates, CD8 naive was given two plates, and CD8 memory was given one plate. The study deeply sequenced blood TCR repertoires of about 5 healthy adults to estimate repertoire size and the extent of clonotype sharing between individuals. Libraries were prepared and TCR repertoires were sequenced by different laboratories using diverse techniques, in order to increase sequencing depth and limit assay-specific biases. Each donor's leukapheresis produced roughly between about 0.8 and 8.9 billion PBMCs.

A word on this clone: Its antigen specificity is not known. No qualities accompany the bases; no much larger clone lies one base away. Within the sample, other DNA sequences also encode this same CDR3.

Using the deep immunoSEQ assay, multiplex PCR amplified TCR CDR3 regions from genomic DNA. Extracted genomic DNA from each cell subset was distributed evenly across all wells of several immunoSEQ 96-well plates, and each plate was treated as a replicate. Each replicate PCR for sorted subsets received approximately 220 ng genomic DNA, equal to roughly 30,000 T cell genomes. The purified libraries were quantified using a Qubit 3.0 fluorometer, sized with a Bioanalyzer 2100, and then quantified again using the KAPA Library Quantification kit. Every immunoSEQ 96-well plate was sequenced on a dedicated single-read 150-cycle Illumina NextSeq 550 flow cell. As for how the authors treated the data: The immunoSEQ output contained only junctional sequences without quality scores, so filtering could not match that applied to full-length reads. To assign V/J genes and CDR3, sequences were annotated against IMGT germline references using PyIR, a Python wrapper for IgBLAST v1.9. Reads were filtered out if the reads had weak V/J assignments (E-value above 1e-6), no CDR3, stop codons, out-of-frame junctions, or ambiguous translated residues. V3J clonotypes were defined as sequences sharing an identical inferred V gene, J gene, and CDR3 amino acid sequence. Percentage overlap between repertoires was computed as shared unique clonotypes divided by the size of the smaller repertoire. Richness of each repertoire was evaluated using RTK rarefaction, the Chao1 estimator, and Recon v2.1 estimates of unobserved clonotypes. For all TCRbeta clonotypes obtained by the gDNA method from a handful of donors, generation probabilities were computed with OLGA. The table was pulled from immuneACCESS by TCRdb, which kept in-frame rearrangements only. Such tables lose some clones; where checked, under half of the loss comes from unresolved V genes, and the rest has no known cause. D and trimming come from the DNA, and the V and J calls and clone size come from that table. The sample contains 2.3 million or so clones, more than 80% of them found a single time. The biggest ten clones account for 0.35% to 0.45% of the sample.

The study at large found these results: Because the study included a small number of donors, the genetic and exposure-history diversity represented was limited. Pairwise subsampling led to the expectation that sequencing depth would affect the degree of clonotype sharing among donors. Sampling was restricted to blood, and TCR repertoires in tissue are likely to differ from TCR repertoires in blood. Approximately 4.8% of naive CD4, roughly 3.5% of naive CD8, around 2.3% of memory CD4, and about 0.4% of memory CD8 clonotypes were shared across several donors. Clonotypes shared by all four sorted-subset donors showed higher generation probabilities than non-shared clonotypes. Incomplete sequencing was indicated by rarefaction of sorted-subset datasets, despite the large sequencing depth. Naive subsets generally had larger estimated clonotype richness than memory subsets.

Donors were healthy HIV-negative adults with no recently reported acute infections or vaccinations. Every donor was a Caucasian adult residing in Nashville, Tennessee, USA. CD4+ T cells were enriched by magnetic negative selection; naive cells were then positively selected on CD45RA, and the negative fraction formed the memory subset. Blood was obtained by leukapheresis, after which PBMCs were separated by Ficoll-Histopaque density gradient centrifugation and cryopreserved in liquid nitrogen vapor phase. Analytical flow cytometry was used to check the purity and quantity of each magnetically sorted T cell population. Genomic DNA was isolated from every sorted fraction and measured by UV absorbance on a Nanodrop 2000c. From V the trimming removes 5 bases and from J it removes 2 bases, while the gene matches leave 5 bases of the junction unaccounted for. As encoded in the germline V gene, CDR1 is ENHRY while CDR2 is SYGVKD. Including cysteine and phenylalanine, the CDR3 has 14 amino acids. The sequence is cut down to CDR3 DNA, 42 bases in frame from base 1.

The clonotype comes from a young man in good health. Some clones in this sample may be carry-over from other donors' samples. This receptor chain uses TRBV10-3 and TRBJ2-5; 7 bases in the middle match TRBD1. The sequencing input was naive CD4+ T cells from PBMCs. Per the publication, the cell subset or site label means: CD45RA+ positively selected. Here the CDR3 is given as CAISLTGAQETQYF. The DNA sequence reads TGTGCCATCAGTCTAACAGGGGCGCAAGAGACCCAGTACTTC.